The source of this T cell receptor (beta chain) is a study of blood T cell repertoires in COVID-19. Turning to the study itself: Material from acute and convalescent COVID-19 was sourced from the United States, Italy and Spain. Nucleic acid was either cDNA or gDNA, and it came from T cells, B-cell-depleted T cells, or PBMCs.

The J segment lost 8 bases and the V segment lost 5 bases, leaving 10 bases of the junction unmatched. Germline V gives CDR1 MNHEY, CDR2 SVGAGI. The CDR3 loop spans 15 amino acids. In the authors' workflow: How many nucleated cells were present was estimated from reference gene primer amplification. Generated by immunoSEQ multiplex PCR, the TCRdb table keeps only in-frame clones and is missing some. That table is the source of V, J and clone size, and D and trimming were worked out from the DNA. Of under 85,000 clones in the sample, 65% to 85% were seen once. V is TRBV6-5 and J is TRBJ2-1; 9 positions agree with TRBD1. Material for sequencing was peripheral blood. This clonotype was obtained from a human donor in a cohort sampled during active COVID-19. The CDR3 bases are TGTGCCAGCAGTCCGGGACAGGGAATTACGGATGAGCAGTTCTTC. Translating gives CASSPGQGITDEQFF.